A selection of T cell receptor beta chains follows, all from one sample in a study of Ad26.COV2.S vaccination and SARS-CoV-2 variants. Repertoires were generated with immunoSEQ multiplex PCR, while TCRdb's copy carries only in-frame clones and drops some. This table has 300,000 to 400,000 clones, roughly 90% appearing once. Sample: peripheral blood, taken in a trial of Ad26.COV2.S vaccine versus placebo. All receptors come from a person between 18 and 59 years old who received the Ad26.COV2.S COVID-19 vaccine or a placebo. Each CDR3 is given with its conserved first and last residue. Fields, in order: CDR3 DNA, CDR3 protein, V gene, CDR3 length, D gene, clone size, J gene. The D gene is left open where the match is weak. Size is omitted from some rows. Given values are once, few, many or a class for expanded clones.

DNA: TGTGCCAGCAGCCAAGGCGGGGGCCGCTCCTACGAGCAGTACTTC
CDR3: CASSQGGGRSYEQYF
V: TRBV6-5
length: 15
D: NA
size: once
J: TRBJ2-7

DNA: TGTGCCAGCAGCTTGGCCGGCACATTCATGGGTGAAGCTTTCTTT
CDR3: CASSLAGTFMGEAFF
V: TRBV5-6
length: 15
D: NA
size: NA
J: TRBJ1-1

DNA: TGCGCCAGCAGCTGGGGGGACAGGCGGGAGAATTCACCCCTCCACTTT
CDR3: CASSWGDRRENSPLHF
V: TRBV5-1
length: 16
D: TRBD1
size: NA
J: TRBJ1-6

DNA: TGTGCCAGCAGTTACGTTAGCCCGGGGTATGAGCAGTTCTTC
CDR3: CASSYVSPGYEQFF
V: TRBV6-2/TRBV6-3
length: 14
D: NA
size: once
J: TRBJ2-1

DNA: TGTGCCAGCAGTACAGCCGATACGCAGTATTTT
CDR3: CASSTADTQYF
V: TRBV6-6
length: 11
D: NA
size: NA
J: TRBJ2-3

DNA: TGTGCCAGCAGTCGGGGAGACACGATCTATGGCTACACCTTC
CDR3: CASSRGDTIYGYTF
V: TRBV27
length: 14
D: NA
size: NA
J: TRBJ1-2

DNA: TGTGCCAGCAGCCGGGCGGGAGGAGAGACAGATACGCAGTATTTT
CDR3: CASSRAGGETDTQYF
V: TRBV7-9
length: 15
D: TRBD2
size: NA
J: TRBJ2-3

DNA: TGTGCCAGCAGCACACGGGGGGGCAACACCGGGGAGCTGTTTTTT
CDR3: CASSTRGGNTGELFF
V: TRBV2
length: 15
D: TRBD2
size: NA
J: TRBJ2-2

DNA: TGCGCCAGAGGGACTAGCGGGGGTGAGCAGTTCTTC
CDR3: CARGTSGGEQFF
V: TRBV5-1
length: 12
D: TRBD2
size: NA
J: TRBJ2-1

DNA: TGTGCCAGTGGGGACATAGCCTCTACCGGGGCCAACGTCCTGACTTTC
CDR3: CASGDIASTGANVLTF
V: TRBV19
length: 16
D: NA
size: NA
J: TRBJ2-6

DNA: TGTGCCAGCAGCTCTAGCCGCGGCCAGGGTAACTATGGCTACACCTTC
CDR3: CASSSSRGQGNYGYTF
V: TRBV7-9
length: 16
D: NA
size: few
J: TRBJ1-2

DNA: TGTGCCAGCAGTTACACTGGGACAGCGTACGAGCAGTACTTC
CDR3: CASSYTGTAYEQYF
V: TRBV6-5
length: 14
D: TRBD1
size: NA
J: TRBJ2-7

DNA: TGCAGTGCTAGTGTGCGGAGAGGTATTAATGAGCAGTTCTTC
CDR3: CSASVRRGINEQFF
V: TRBV20-1
length: 14
D: NA
size: once
J: TRBJ2-1

DNA: TGTGCCAGCAGCTTAGGACTAGCGGGAGGGTCGGGTACAGATACGCAGTATTTT
CDR3: CASSLGLAGGSGTDTQYF
V: TRBV9
length: 18
D: TRBD2
size: NA
J: TRBJ2-3

DNA: TGCGCCAGCAGCCAAGACGGCTGGCAGAGCAATGAGCAGTTCTTC
CDR3: CASSQDGWQSNEQFF
V: TRBV4-3
length: 15
D: NA
size: NA
J: TRBJ2-1

DNA: TGTGCCAGCAGCTCCGACAACTATAATTCACCCCTCCACTTT
CDR3: CASSSDNYNSPLHF
V: TRBV14
length: 14
D: NA
size: NA
J: TRBJ1-6

DNA: TGCGCCAGCAGCTTGAGTGGTCCGGGACAGAATGCCCCCTACGAGCAGTACTTC
CDR3: CASSLSGPGQNAPYEQYF
V: TRBV5-1
length: 18
D: TRBD1
size: NA
J: TRBJ2-7

DNA: TGCGCCAGCAGCCAAGAACGAAGCAACTATGGCTACACCTTC
CDR3: CASSQERSNYGYTF
V: TRBV4-3
length: 14
D: NA
size: NA
J: TRBJ1-2

DNA: TGTGCCAGCAGCTTGACAGGGAATACCGGGGAGCTGTTTTTT
CDR3: CASSLTGNTGELFF
V: TRBV7-9
length: 14
D: TRBD1
size: NA
J: TRBJ2-2